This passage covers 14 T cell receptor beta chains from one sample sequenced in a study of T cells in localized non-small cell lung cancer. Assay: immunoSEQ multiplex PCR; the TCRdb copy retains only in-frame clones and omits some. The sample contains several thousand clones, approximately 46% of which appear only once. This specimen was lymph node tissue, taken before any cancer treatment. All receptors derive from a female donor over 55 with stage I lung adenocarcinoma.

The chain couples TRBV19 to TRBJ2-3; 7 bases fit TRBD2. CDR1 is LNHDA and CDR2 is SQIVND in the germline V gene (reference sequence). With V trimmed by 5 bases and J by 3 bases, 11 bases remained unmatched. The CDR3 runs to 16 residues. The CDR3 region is CASSVPAGMGTDTQYF. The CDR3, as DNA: TGTGCCAGTAGTGTCCCAGCGGGGATGGGGACAGATACGCAGTATTTT.

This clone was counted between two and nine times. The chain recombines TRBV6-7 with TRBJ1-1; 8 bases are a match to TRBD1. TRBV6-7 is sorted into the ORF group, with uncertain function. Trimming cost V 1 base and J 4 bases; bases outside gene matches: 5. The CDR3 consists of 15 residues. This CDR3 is CASSYFRQGITEAFF. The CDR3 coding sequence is TGTGCCAGCAGTTACTTCCGACAGGGGATCACTGAAGCTTTCTTT.

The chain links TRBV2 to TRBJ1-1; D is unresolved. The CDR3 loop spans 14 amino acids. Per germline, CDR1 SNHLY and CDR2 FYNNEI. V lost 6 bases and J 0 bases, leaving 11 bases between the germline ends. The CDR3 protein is CASRLVGMNTEAFF. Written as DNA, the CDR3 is TGTGCCAGCAGACTCGTGGGCATGAACACTGAAGCTTTCTTT.

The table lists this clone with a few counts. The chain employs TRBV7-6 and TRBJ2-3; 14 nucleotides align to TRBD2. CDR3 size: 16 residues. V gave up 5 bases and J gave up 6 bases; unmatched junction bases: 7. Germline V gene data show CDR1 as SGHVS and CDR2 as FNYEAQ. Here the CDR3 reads CASSQRTSGRRDTQYF. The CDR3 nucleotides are TGTGCCAGCAGCCAAAGGACTAGCGGGAGGAGGGATACGCAGTATTTT.

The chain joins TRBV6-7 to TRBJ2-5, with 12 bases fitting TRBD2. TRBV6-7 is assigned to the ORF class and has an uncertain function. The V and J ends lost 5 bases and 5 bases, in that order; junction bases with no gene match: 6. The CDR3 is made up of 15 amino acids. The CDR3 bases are TGTGCCAGCAGTAACCCTAGCGGGAGGGCGGAGACCCAGTACTTC. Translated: CASSNPSGRAETQYF.

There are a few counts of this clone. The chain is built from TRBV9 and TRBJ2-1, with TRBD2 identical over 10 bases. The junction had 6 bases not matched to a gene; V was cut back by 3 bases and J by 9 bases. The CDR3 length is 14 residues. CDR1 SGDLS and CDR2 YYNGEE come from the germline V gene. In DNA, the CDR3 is TGTGCCAGCAGCGCCGGGACTAGCGCTAGTGAGCAGTTCTTC. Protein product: CASSAGTSASEQFF.

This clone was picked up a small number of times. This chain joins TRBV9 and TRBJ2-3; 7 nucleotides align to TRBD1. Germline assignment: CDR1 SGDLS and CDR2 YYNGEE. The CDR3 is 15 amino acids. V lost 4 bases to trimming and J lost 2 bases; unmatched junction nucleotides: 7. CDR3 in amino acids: CASSPRTGPTDTQYF. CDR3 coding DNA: TGTGCCAGCAGCCCCCGGACAGGCCCCACAGATACGCAGTATTTT. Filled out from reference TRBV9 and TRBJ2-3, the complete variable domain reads DSGVTQTPKHLITATGQRVTLRCSPRSGDLSVYWYQQSLDQGLQFLIQYYNGEERAKGNILERFSAQQFPDLHSELNLSSLELGDSALYFCASSPRTGPTDTQYFGPGTRLTVL.

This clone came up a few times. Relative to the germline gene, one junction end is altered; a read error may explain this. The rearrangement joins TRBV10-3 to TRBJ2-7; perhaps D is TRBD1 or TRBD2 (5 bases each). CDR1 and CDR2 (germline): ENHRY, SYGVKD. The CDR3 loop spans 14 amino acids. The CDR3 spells CASSENRSPGEQYF. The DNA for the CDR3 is TGTGCCAGCAGTGAGAACAGGAGCCCGGGGGAGCAGTACTTC.

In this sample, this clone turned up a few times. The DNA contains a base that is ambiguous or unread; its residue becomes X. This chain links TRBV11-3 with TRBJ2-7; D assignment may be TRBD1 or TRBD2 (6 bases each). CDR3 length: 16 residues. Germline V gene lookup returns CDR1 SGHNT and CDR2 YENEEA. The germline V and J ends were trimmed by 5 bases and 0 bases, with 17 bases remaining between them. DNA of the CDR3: TGTGCCAGCAGCATTCTCAGGGGAGGTAYCTCCTACGAGCAGTACTTC. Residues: CASSILRGGXSYEQYF.

This CDR3 reads CASSLGTSDYQETQYF. The DNA for the CDR3 is TGCGCCAGCAGCTTGGGGACTAGCGACTACCAAGAGACCCAGTACTTC. V usage is TRBV5-1 and J usage is TRBJ2-5; 9 nucleotides agree with TRBD2. V lost 0 bases, J lost 0 bases, and 3 bases stayed unmatched. The CDR3 has 16 amino acids. Germline V gives CDR1 SGHRS, CDR2 YFSETQ. The full variable domain, in which reference TRBV5-1 and TRBJ2-5 provide the parts outside the CDR3, is KAGVTQTPRYLIKTRGQQVTLSCSPISGHRSVSWYQQTPGQGLQFLFEYFSETQRNKGNFPGRFSGRQFSNSRSEMNVSTLELGDSALYLCASSLGTSDYQETQYFGPGTRLLVL.

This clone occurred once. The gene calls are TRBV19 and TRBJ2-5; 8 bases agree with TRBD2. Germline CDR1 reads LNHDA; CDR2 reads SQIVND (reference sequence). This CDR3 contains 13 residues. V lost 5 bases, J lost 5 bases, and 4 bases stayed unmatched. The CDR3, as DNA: TGTGCCAGTAGTCCGGGAGGGACGGAGACCCAGTACTTC. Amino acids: CASSPGGTETQYF.

The CDR3: CASRGQGTGELFF. Here the CDR3 DNA reads TGTGCCAGCAGGGGACAGGGTACCGGGGAGCTGTTTTTT. V and J are TRBV6-8 and TRBJ2-2; TRBD1 agrees at 9 bases. Trimming removed 6 bases from V and 5 bases from J; junction bases left unmatched: 1. CDR1 is MNHGY and CDR2 is SAAAGT in the germline V gene. The CDR3 is made up of 13 amino acids.

In DNA form, the CDR3 reads TGTGCCAGCTCACCGAACACCGGGGAGCTGTTTTTT. It encodes CASSPNTGELFF. This chain joins TRBV18 and TRBJ2-2, with no clear D. The ends were cut back, 3 bases at V and 1 base at J, with 0 bases in the middle. The CDR3 has 12 amino acids. The germline CDR1 and CDR2 sequences are KGHSH and LQKENI.

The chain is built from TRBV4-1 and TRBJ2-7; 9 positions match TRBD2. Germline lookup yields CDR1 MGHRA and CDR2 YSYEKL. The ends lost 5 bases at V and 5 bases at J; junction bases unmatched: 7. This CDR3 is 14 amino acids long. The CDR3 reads CASSLREGPNEQYF. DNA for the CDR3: TGCGCCAGCAGCTTGCGGGAGGGCCCCAACGAGCAGTACTTC.